The 17 T cell receptor beta chains in this list originate from one sample, sequenced in a study of blood T cell repertoires in COVID-19. Clones were read by immunoSEQ multiplex PCR, and TCRdb kept only the in-frame ones, dropping some. Seen here are fewer than 200,000 clones, around four fifths observed once, and the top ten hold around 20%. The sequenced material came from peripheral blood. The receptors come from a woman aged 70 to 79 who had recovered from COVID-19.

The rearrangement uses TRBV18 and TRBJ1-1, with D perhaps matching TRBD1 (5 bases). The CDR3 is made up of 16 amino acids. V lost 3 bases and J lost 1, with 15 bases in between. Per germline, CDR1 KGHSH and CDR2 LQKENI. The CDR3 DNA is TGTGCCAGCTCACCCTCCGTGGTCGGGGGGAACACTGAAGCTTTCTTT. Its protein is CASSPSVVGGNTEAFF.

The gene calls are TRBV2 and TRBJ2-2; TRBD1 matches 8 bases. This CDR3 is 15 amino acids long. V shed 3 bases, J shed 6 bases, and the junction held 6 bases outside the gene matches. Germline values: CDR1 SNHLY, CDR2 FYNNEI. CDR3 residues: CASSDPRTGPGELFF. For the CDR3, the DNA is TGTGCCAGCAGTGATCCTAGGACAGGGCCCGGGGAGCTGTTTTTT. Full variable domain (rest looked up from reference TRBV2 and TRBJ2-2): EPEVTQTPSHQVTQMGQEVILRCVPISNHLYFYWYRQILGQKVEFLVSFYNNEISEKSEIFDDQFSVERPDGSNFTLKIRSTKLEDSAMYFCASSDPRTGPGELFFGEGSRLTVL.

The V call is TRBV6-2 or TRBV6-3, the J call TRBJ2-1, with a weak D call TRBD2 (7 bases). The V gene's germline CDR1 is MNHEY and CDR2 SVGEGT. V gave up 6 bases and J gave up 8 bases, with 23 bases separating them. There are 16 residues in the CDR3. CDR3 bases: TGTGCCAGCAGCCTCCCCCTTGCGGGGAGGGGGGATGAGCAGTTCTTC. It codes for CASSLPLAGRGDEQFF.

The chain couples TRBV5-1 to TRBJ1-1, with D tentatively TRBD1 (5 bases). The V end was cut by 4 bases, the J end by 1 base, with 14 bases between. The CDR3 consists of 15 residues. Germline CDR1 and CDR2: SGHRS and YFSETQ. As DNA, the CDR3 is TGCGCCAGCAGCCTTGGGGGTAGCGGGAACACTGAAGCTTTCTTT. Translating it yields CASSLGGSGNTEAFF.

J is TRBJ2-3 and V is TRBV7-8; D is perhaps TRBD2 (6 bases). Trimming shortened V by 4 bases and J by 4 bases, and 12 bases separated the two germline ends. The CDR3 runs 14 residues. CDR1 and CDR2 (germline): SGHVS, FQNEAQ. The CDR3 DNA reads as TGTGCCAGCAGCTCGCCGGGGGAGGCAGATACGCAGTATTTT. It encodes CASSSPGEADTQYF.

The chain has TRBV27 and TRBJ2-7; 8 bases agree with TRBD2. V trimming: 5 bases; J trimming: 1 base; junction bases outside the gene matches: 10. The CDR3 has 16 amino acids. Germline lookup yields CDR1 MNHEY and CDR2 SMNVEV (reference sequence). The CDR3: CASSPSGGARSYEQYF. As DNA, the CDR3 is TGTGCCAGCAGTCCCTCGGGGGGGGCACGGTCCTACGAGCAGTACTTC.

The genes are TRBV19 and TRBJ1-5; D not resolved. Per the germline V gene, CDR1 is LNHDA and CDR2 is SQIVND (reference sequence). The CDR3 has 13 residues. V was cut by 7 bases and J by 0 bases, with 7 bases left in between. CDR3 loop: CASTLDSNQPQHF. The CDR3 nucleotides read TGTGCCAGTACCTTAGATAGCAATCAGCCCCAGCATTTT.

The CDR3 DNA reads TGTGCCAGCAGCGTAGCTAGCGGGAACGGTGAGCAGTTCTTC. It codes for CASSVASGNGEQFF. The chain joins TRBV9 to TRBJ2-1, with 9 bases matching TRBD2. In germline, CDR1 is SGDLS, CDR2 YYNGEE. V shed 0 bases and J 9 bases; nucleotides not matched to a gene: 4. The CDR3 contains 14 residues.

J is TRBJ2-7 and V is TRBV7-9; tentative D call: TRBD1 (6 bases). The CDR3 sequence is 13 residues long. V was clipped by 5 bases and J by 3 bases, with 11 bases between them. The V gene's germline CDR1 is SEHNR and CDR2 FQNEAQ (reference sequence). CDR3 residues: CASSHEDSYEQYF. CDR3 bases: TGTGCCAGCAGCCACGAGGACAGCTACGAGCAGTACTTC.

The chain links TRBV7-2 to TRBJ2-7; D gene unclear. The V gene's germline CDR1 is SGHTA and CDR2 FQGNSA. Trimming took 0 bases from V and 3 from J, leaving 6 bases between them. The CDR3 spans 13 residues. The CDR3 is CASSLATGYEQYF. CDR3 nucleotide sequence: TGTGCCAGCAGCTTAGCTACGGGCTACGAGCAGTACTTC.

The chain combines TRBV7-3 with TRBJ2-1; 8 nucleotides agree with TRBD2. V lost 8 bases and J lost 2; bases outside the gene matches: 8. The CDR3 consists of 15 residues. Germline values: CDR1 SGHTA, CDR2 FQGTGA. CDR3 coding DNA: TGTGCCAGCCACTCCAGCGGGGGAGCCTACAATGAGCAGTTCTTC. Encoded protein: CASHSSGGAYNEQFF.

The chain has TRBV18 and TRBJ2-7; a possible D gene is TRBD2 (6 bases). This CDR3 contains 16 residues. The V gene's germline CDR1 is KGHSH and CDR2 LQKENI. Trimming left V 1 base short and J 1 base short, with 14 bases between. CDR3 coding DNA: TGTGCCAGCTCACCACGGGGTAGCGGCTTTTCCTACGAGCAGTACTTC. As protein: CASSPRGSGFSYEQYF.

The rearrangement joins TRBV5-5 to TRBJ1-6; 9 bases match TRBD1. There are 16 residues in the CDR3. Germline V gene data show CDR1 as SGHKS and CDR2 as YYEKEE (reference sequence). Germline trimming cut 4 bases from V and 9 bases from J; bases unmatched to any gene: 11. The CDR3: CASSSLGTGLGSPLHF. The DNA for the CDR3 is TGTGCCAGCAGCAGCCTCGGGACAGGGCTAGGTTCACCCCTCCACTTT.

The rearrangement uses TRBV9 and TRBJ2-1; 7 bases line up with TRBD2. Germline-derived CDR1 and CDR2 are SGDLS and YYNGEE. The V segment lost 4 bases and the J segment 10 bases; nucleotides outside the gene matches: 11. The CDR3 sequence is 14 residues long. CDR3 sequence: CASSPRPGGVEQFF. As DNA, the CDR3 is TGTGCCAGCAGCCCACGACCGGGAGGAGTGGAGCAGTTCTTC.

V gene TRBV9 combines with J gene TRBJ2-5, with 8 bases fitting TRBD1. V trimming: 7 bases; J trimming: 5 bases; junction bases outside the gene matches: 10. The CDR3 totals 14 residues. CDR1 is SGDLS, CDR2 YYNGEE, per germline. For the CDR3, the DNA is TGTGCCAGCGGCCCCAGGGGGCTTGGGGAGACCCAGTACTTC. It specifies CASGPRGLGETQYF. Based on the CDR3 plus reference TRBV9 and TRBJ2-5, the full variable domain is DSGVTQTPKHLITATGQRVTLRCSPRSGDLSVYWYQQSLDQGLQFLIQYYNGEERAKGNILERFSAQQFPDLHSELNLSSLELGDSALYFCASGPRGLGETQYFGPGTRLLVL.

This chain links TRBV12-3 or TRBV12-4 with TRBJ1-1, with D possibly matching TRBD1 (6 bases). The CDR3 covers 11 residues. Trimming cost V 4 bases and J 9 bases, with 9 bases left between them. This CDR3 is CASSSGGQAFF. The CDR3 DNA is TGTGCCAGCAGTTCGGGGGGCCAAGCTTTCTTT.

This rearrangement joins TRBV5-4 to TRBJ2-1; D is possibly TRBD2 (5 bases). V was shortened by 4 bases and J by 7 bases, with 6 bases between the two germline ends. The length of the CDR3 is 11 residues. Germline-derived CDR1 and CDR2 are SGHNT and YYREEE (reference sequence). CDR3 sequence (DNA): TGTGCCAGCAGCCCGGGGAATGAGCAGTTCTTC. Translation gives CASSPGNEQFF.